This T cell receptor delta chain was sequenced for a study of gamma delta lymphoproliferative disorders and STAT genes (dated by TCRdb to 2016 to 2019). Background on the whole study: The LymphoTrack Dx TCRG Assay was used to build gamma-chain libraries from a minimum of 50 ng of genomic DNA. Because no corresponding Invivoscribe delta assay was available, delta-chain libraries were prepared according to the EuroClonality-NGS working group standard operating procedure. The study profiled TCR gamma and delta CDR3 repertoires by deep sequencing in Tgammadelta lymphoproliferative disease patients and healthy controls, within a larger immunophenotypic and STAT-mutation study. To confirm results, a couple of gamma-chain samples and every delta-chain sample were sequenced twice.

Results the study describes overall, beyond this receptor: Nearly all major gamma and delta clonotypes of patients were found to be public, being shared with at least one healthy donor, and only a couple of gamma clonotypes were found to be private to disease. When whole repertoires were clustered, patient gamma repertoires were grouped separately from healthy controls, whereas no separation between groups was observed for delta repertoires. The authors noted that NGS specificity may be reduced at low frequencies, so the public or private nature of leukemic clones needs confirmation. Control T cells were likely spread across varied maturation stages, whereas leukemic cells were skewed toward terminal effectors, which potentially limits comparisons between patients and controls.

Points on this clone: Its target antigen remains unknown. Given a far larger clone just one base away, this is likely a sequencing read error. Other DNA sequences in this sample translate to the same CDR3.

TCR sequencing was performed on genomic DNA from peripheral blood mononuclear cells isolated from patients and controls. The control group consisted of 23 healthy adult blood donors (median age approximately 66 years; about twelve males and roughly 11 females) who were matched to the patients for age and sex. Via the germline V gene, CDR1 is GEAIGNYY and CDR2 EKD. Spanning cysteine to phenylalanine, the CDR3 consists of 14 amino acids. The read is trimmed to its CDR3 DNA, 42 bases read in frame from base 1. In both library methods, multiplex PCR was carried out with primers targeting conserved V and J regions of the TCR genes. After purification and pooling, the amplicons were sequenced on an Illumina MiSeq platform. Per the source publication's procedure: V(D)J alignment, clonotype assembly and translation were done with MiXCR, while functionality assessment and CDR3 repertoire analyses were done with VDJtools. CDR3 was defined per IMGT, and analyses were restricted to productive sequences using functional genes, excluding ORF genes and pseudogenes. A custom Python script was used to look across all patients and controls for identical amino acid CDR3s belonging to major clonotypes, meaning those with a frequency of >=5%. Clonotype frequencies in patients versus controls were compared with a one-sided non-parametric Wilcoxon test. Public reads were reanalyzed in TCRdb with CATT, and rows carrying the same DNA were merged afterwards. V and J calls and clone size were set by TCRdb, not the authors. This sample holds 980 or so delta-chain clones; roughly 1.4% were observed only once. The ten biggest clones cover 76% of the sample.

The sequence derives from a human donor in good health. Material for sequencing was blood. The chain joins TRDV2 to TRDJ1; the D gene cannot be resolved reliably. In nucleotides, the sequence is TGTGCCTGCGACACCGTAGGTCCTACCGATAAACTCATCTTT. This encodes CACDTVGPTDKLIF.